Shown below are 21 T cell receptor beta chains from a single sample sequenced in a study of shared clonotypes between healthy human individuals (TCRdb year 2020). The library was generated by the immunoSEQ multiplex PCR assay. Not all clones reach the TCRdb copy of this immuneACCESS table, which keeps in-frame sequences only. Checked studies attribute under half of the gap to unresolved V genes and leave the rest unexplained. Counted in this sample were 650,000 to 750,000 clones; more than 70% of them appeared once. The ten largest clones take up around 1.8% of the sample. Material for sequencing was memory CD4+ T cells sorted from blood. The cell subset or site label, as the study defines it: CD45RA-negative fraction. The receptors were gathered from a woman in her twenties or thirties in good health.

The chain is built from TRBV2 and TRBJ1-4; D gene unclear. This CDR3 is built from 13 residues. Germline V gene sequence: CDR1 SNHLY, CDR2 FYNNEI. V dropped 11 bases and J dropped 4 bases, with 14 bases sitting between them. CDR3: CASTTVFNEKLFF. The CDR3 DNA is TGTGCCTCCACTACAGTTTTTAATGAAAAACTGTTTTTT.

V gene TRBV7-8 combines with J gene TRBJ2-5, with TRBD2 identical over 7 bases. From germline, CDR1 is SGHVS and CDR2 FQNEAQ. Unmatched junction bases numbered 1, after V lost 1 base and J lost 5 bases. There are 13 residues in the CDR3. The CDR3 bases are TGTGCCAGCAGCTTAGGCGGGAGTGAGACCCAGTACTTC. Translating it yields CASSLGGSETQYF.

This clone was observed once. The gene calls are TRBV28 and TRBJ2-7; 8 nucleotides align to TRBD1. The CDR3 sequence is 16 residues long. V gave up 4 bases and J gave up 2 bases; unmatched junction bases: 10. From germline, CDR1 is MDHEN and CDR2 SYDVKM. CDR3 sequence (DNA): TGTGCCAGCAGTTCATTTACCGGGACAGGAACCTACGAGCAGTACTTC. It specifies CASSSFTGTGTYEQYF.

The gene calls are TRBV5-1 and TRBJ2-2; D unclear. Trimming pared 1 base from V and 6 bases from J, leaving 7 bases between. This CDR3 region has 13 residues. Germline lookup yields CDR1 SGHRS and CDR2 YFSETQ. The CDR3 DNA is TGCGCCAGCAGCTTGTTAGATGCCGGGGAGCTGTTTTTT. This codes for CASSLLDAGELFF.

This clone has only one observation. This chain joins TRBV7-3 and TRBJ2-3; the match to TRBD2 covers 12 bases. Trimming took 5 bases from V and 5 from J; bases not matched to a gene: 5. The CDR3 consists of 15 residues. Germline lookup yields CDR1 SGHTA and CDR2 FQGTGA. The CDR3 reads CASSRTSGTLDTQYF. The DNA of the CDR3 is TGTGCCAGCAGCAGGACTAGCGGGACTTTAGATACGCAGTATTTT.

The gene calls are TRBV30 and TRBJ2-4, with D tentatively TRBD1 or TRBD2 (5 bases each). V gave up 0 bases and J gave up 13 bases, with 10 bases separating them. Germline assignment: CDR1 GTSNPN and CDR2 SVGIG (reference sequence). The CDR3 runs to 11 residues. In DNA form, the CDR3 reads TGTGCCTGGAGTGTACAGGACTTGCAGTACTTC. It specifies CAWSVQDLQYF.

This chain joins TRBV7-2 and TRBJ1-3; D is unclear. Trimming shortened V by 4 bases and J by 0 bases, and 19 bases separated the two germline ends. The CDR3 is made up of 18 amino acids. Germline V gene data show CDR1 as SGHTA and CDR2 as FQGNSA. Here the CDR3 DNA reads TGTGCCAGCAGCTACTCCATTCCACCTGCCTCCTCTGGAAACACCATATATTTT. Translated: CASSYSIPPASSGNTIYF.

V gene TRBV6-5 combines with J gene TRBJ1-5; 8 nucleotides line up with TRBD1. The V and J ends lost 6 bases and 6 bases, in that order; junction bases with no gene match: 7. Germline CDR1 is MNHEY and CDR2 is SVGAGI. The CDR3 sequence is 14 residues long. CDR3 sequence (DNA): TGTGCCAGCAGCTCCGGACAGGGTGTTCAGCCCCAGCATTTT. It is translated as CASSSGQGVQPQHF.

The V call is TRBV19, the J call TRBJ2-1, with 15 bases fitting TRBD2. V lost 5 bases and J lost 0; bases outside the gene matches: 8. Germline CDR1 reads LNHDA; CDR2 reads SQIVND (reference sequence). The CDR3 extends over 19 amino acids. CDR3 nucleotide sequence: TGTGCCAGTAGTTTCGGACTAGCGGGAGGGATTAGCTCCTACAATGAGCAGTTCTTC. Translation: CASSFGLAGGISSYNEQFF.

The rearrangement uses TRBV11-2 and TRBJ2-1, with D perhaps TRBD2 (5 bases). The CDR3 has 12 residues. The V gene's germline CDR1 is SGHAT and CDR2 FQNNGV. Trimming removed 5 bases at V and 8 bases at J, with 10 bases between. CDR3 DNA: TGTGCCAGCAGCCCACGGGGTTATGAGCAGTTCTTC. It yields the protein CASSPRGYEQFF.

The V and J genes are TRBV4-1 and TRBJ2-4, with no clear D. The V gene's germline CDR1 is MGHRA and CDR2 YSYEKL. The CDR3 length is 16 residues. V lost 0 bases, J lost 0 bases, and 9 bases lay in between. The CDR3 reads CASSQESALAKNIQYF. In nucleotides, the CDR3 is TGCGCCAGCAGCCAAGAGTCTGCACTAGCCAAAAACATTCAGTACTTC.

The chain has TRBV27 and TRBJ2-2; 7 positions agree with TRBD1. The CDR3 totals 16 residues. CDR1 MNHEY and CDR2 SMNVEV come from the germline V gene (reference sequence). V was pared by 4 bases and J by 4 bases, with 9 bases of the junction left unmatched. This CDR3 is CASSYDRVRSTGELFF. The CDR3, as DNA: TGTGCCAGCAGTTACGACAGGGTTCGAAGCACCGGGGAGCTGTTTTTT.

The J gene is TRBJ2-7, the V gene TRBV18, with a possible D match to TRBD2 (6 bases). The germline CDR1 and CDR2 sequences are KGHSH and LQKENI. CDR3 length equals 15 residues. The ends were cut back, 3 bases at V and 0 bases at J, with 12 bases in the middle. CDR3: CASSPPRGTSYEQYF. In DNA form, the CDR3 reads TGTGCCAGCTCACCCCCCCGGGGGACCTCCTACGAGCAGTACTTC.

The rearrangement links TRBV6-5 to TRBJ2-1, with TRBD2 matching over 14 bases. With 7 bases clipped from V and 9 bases from J, the junction kept 5 bases outside the gene matches. Germline V gene data show CDR1 as MNHEY and CDR2 as SVGAGI. The CDR3 consists of 14 residues. The CDR3 nucleotides read TGTGCCAGCATGGGGACTAGCGGGAGCGGTGAGCAGTTCTTC. It specifies CASMGTSGSGEQFF.

The sample holds a few counts of this clone. V and J are TRBV27 and TRBJ2-1; D not resolved. Trimming took 2 bases from V and 0 from J, leaving 8 bases between them. Germline CDR1 and CDR2: MNHEY and SMNVEV (reference sequence). This CDR3 has 15 amino acids. CDR3 nucleotides: TGTGCCAGCAGTTTAAGGCCAGACTCCTACAATGAGCAGTTCTTC. Its protein product is CASSLRPDSYNEQFF.

This rearrangement joins TRBV30 to TRBJ1-1, with 8 bases lining up with TRBD1. This CDR3 spans 16 amino acids. Germline V gene sequence: CDR1 GTSNPN, CDR2 SVGIG (reference sequence). J gave up 0 bases and V 3 bases, and 9 bases lay outside the gene matches. DNA for the CDR3: TGTGCCTGGAGGCTAGACAGGGGAGCTATGAACACTGAAGCTTTCTTT. It translates to CAWRLDRGAMNTEAFF.

V gene TRBV10-2 combines with J gene TRBJ2-7; D not certain. Germline loops: CDR1 WSHSY, CDR2 SAAADI. The CDR3 is 14 amino acids. V was shortened by 3 bases and J by 0 bases, with 9 bases between the two germline ends. CDR3 sequence (DNA): TGCGCCAGCAGTGATGGAGCCCACTCCTACGAGCAGTACTTC. Residues: CASSDGAHSYEQYF.

This clone was picked up a small number of times. The chain has TRBV29-1 and TRBJ1-2; 8 bases agree with TRBD1. Per germline, CDR1 SQVTM and CDR2 ANQGSEA. This CDR3 has 13 amino acids. The junction had 12 bases not matched to a gene; V was cut back by 7 bases and J by 8 bases. The CDR3 is CSASDRVLGGYTF. DNA for the CDR3: TGCAGCGCCTCGGACAGGGTACTGGGGGGCTACACCTTC.

The genes are TRBV19 and TRBJ1-5; D gene unclear. This CDR3 contains 13 residues. Germline V CDR1 and CDR2: LNHDA, SQIVND (reference sequence). V lost 3 bases to trimming and J lost 7 bases, with 10 bases between them. CDR3: CASSIGEEQPQHF. CDR3 bases: TGTGCCAGTAGTATCGGGGAGGAGCAGCCCCAGCATTTT. The full variable domain, rest sourced from reference TRBV19 and TRBJ1-5, is DGGITQSPKYLFRKEGQNVTLSCEQNLNHDAMYWYRQDPGQGLRLIYYSQIVNDFQKGDIAEGYSVSREKKESFPLTVTSAQKNPTAFYLCASSIGEEQPQHFGDGTRLSIL.

The genes are TRBV7-7 and TRBJ2-2; tentatively, D is TRBD2 (5 bases). Germline CDR1 reads SSHAT; CDR2 reads FNYEAQ (reference sequence). V was cut by 2 bases and J by 7 bases, with 11 bases left in between. The length of the CDR3 is 14 residues. CDR3 bases: TGTGCCAGCAGCTTAAGTTCAGCGGACGGGGAGCTGTTTTTT. Protein product: CASSLSSADGELFF.

The sample holds a few counts of this clone. The gene calls are TRBV5-1 and TRBJ2-2; D might be TRBD2 (7 bases). Germline V CDR1 and CDR2: SGHRS, YFSETQ. Deletions cut 2 bases from V and 4 bases from J, with 12 bases between. The CDR3 contains 15 residues. The DNA for the CDR3 is TGCGCCAGCAGCTTAGGGGGGGCGAGCACCGGGGAGCTGTTTTTT. Translation gives CASSLGGASTGELFF.